A few counts support the clone carrying this TCR beta chain. Germline lookup yields CDR1 MGHDK and CDR2 SYGVNS. J gave up 6 bases and V 5 bases, and 8 bases lay outside the gene matches. The CDR3 is made up of 15 amino acids. These data come from a study of blood T cell repertoires in COVID-19. Profiled with immunoSEQ multiplex PCR; TCRdb holds only in-frame clones, not every one. The sample comprises approximately 300,000 clones, approximately 86% of which are singletons, and around 4.5% rests with the top ten. This receptor was identified in a woman aged 45-65 years with active or convalescent COVID-19. Sequencing input: peripheral blood. The rearrangement joins TRBV25-1 to TRBJ1-2, with TRBD1 matching over 11 bases. CDR3 residues: CASSRTGGSPNGYTF. CDR3 DNA sequence: TGTGCCAGCAGTAGGACAGGGGGCAGTCCAAATGGCTACACCTTC.